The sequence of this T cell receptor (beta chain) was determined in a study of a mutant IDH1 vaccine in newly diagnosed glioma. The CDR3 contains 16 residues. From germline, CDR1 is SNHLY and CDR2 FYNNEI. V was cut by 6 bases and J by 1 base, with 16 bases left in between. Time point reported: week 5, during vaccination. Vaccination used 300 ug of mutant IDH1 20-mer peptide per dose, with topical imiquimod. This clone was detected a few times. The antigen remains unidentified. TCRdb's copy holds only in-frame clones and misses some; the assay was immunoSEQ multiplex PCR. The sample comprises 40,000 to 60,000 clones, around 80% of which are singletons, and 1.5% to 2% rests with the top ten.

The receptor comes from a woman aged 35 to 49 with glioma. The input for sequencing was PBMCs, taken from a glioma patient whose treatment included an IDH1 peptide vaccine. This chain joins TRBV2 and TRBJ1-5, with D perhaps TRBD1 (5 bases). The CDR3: CASSYDWRGSNQPQHF. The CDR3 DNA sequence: TGTGCCAGCAGCTATGACTGGCGGGGGAGCAATCAGCCCCAGCATTTT.